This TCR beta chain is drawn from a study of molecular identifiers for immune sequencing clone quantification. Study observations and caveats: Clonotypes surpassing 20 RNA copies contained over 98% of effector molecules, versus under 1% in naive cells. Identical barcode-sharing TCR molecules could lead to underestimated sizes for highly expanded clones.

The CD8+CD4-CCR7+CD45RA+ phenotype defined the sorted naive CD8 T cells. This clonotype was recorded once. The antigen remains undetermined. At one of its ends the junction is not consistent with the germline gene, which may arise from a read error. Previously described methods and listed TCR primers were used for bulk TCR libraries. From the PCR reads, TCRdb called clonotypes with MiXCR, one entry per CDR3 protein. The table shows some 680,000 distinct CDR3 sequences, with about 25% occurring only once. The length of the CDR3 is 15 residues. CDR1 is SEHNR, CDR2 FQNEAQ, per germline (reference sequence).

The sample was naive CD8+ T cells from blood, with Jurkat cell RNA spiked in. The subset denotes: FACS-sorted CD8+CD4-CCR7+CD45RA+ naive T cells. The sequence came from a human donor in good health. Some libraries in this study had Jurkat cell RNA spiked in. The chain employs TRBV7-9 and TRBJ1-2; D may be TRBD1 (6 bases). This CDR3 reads CASSYTGWRNSGCTF. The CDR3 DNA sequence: TGTGCCAGCAGCTACACAGGGTGGAGGAACTCTGGCTGCACCTTC. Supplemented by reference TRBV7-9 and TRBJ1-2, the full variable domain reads DTGVSQNPRHKITKRGQNVTFRCDPISEHNRLYWYRQTLGQGPEFLTYFQNEAQLEKSRLLSDRFSAERPKGSFSTLEIQRTEQGDSAMYLCASSYTGWRNSGCTFGSGTRLTVV.